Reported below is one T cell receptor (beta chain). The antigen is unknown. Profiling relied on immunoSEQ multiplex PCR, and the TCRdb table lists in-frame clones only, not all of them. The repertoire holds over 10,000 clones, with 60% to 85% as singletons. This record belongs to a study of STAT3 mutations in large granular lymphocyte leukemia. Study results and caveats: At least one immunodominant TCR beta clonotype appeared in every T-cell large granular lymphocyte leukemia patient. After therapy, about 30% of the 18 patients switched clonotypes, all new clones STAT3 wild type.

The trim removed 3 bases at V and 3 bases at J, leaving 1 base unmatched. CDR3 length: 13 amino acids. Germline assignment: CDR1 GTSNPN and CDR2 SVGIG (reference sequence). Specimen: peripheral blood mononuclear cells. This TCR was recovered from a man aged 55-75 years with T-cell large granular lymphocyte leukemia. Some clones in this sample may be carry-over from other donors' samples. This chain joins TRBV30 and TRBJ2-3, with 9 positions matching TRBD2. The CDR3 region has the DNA TGTGCCTGGAGGCTAGCGGGGACAGATACGCAGTATTTT. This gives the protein CAWRLAGTDTQYF.